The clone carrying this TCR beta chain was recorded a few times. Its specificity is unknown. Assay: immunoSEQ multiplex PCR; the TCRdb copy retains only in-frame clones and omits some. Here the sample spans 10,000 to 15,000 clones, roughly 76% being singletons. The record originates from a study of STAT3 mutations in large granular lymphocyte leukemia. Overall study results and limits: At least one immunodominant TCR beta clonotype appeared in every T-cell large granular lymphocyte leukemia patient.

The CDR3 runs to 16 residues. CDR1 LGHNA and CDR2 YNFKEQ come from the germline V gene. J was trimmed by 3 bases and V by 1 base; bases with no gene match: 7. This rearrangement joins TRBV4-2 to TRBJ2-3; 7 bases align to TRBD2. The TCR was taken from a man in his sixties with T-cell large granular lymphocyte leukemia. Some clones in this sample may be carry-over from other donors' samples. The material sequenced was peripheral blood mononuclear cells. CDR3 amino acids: CASSQGWGGETDTQYF. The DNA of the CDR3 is TGTGCCAGCAGCCAAGGGTGGGGGGGAGAGACAGATACGCAGTATTTT.